This T cell receptor beta chain was sequenced during a study of cytomegalovirus exposure and HLA in healthy donors (dated by TCRdb to the late 2010s). Background for the entire study: In an earlier analysis of 587 of the donors, approximately 300 Gb of sequence data and about 110 million unique TCR beta sequences from some 170 million T cells were reported. An early release that covered approximately 600 HLA-typed donors contained around 300 gigabases of sequencing data and tens of millions of unique TCR sequences. The number of donors typed differed by locus, with roughly 620-630 for A, B, C, DRB1 and DQB1, around 500 for DQA1, 606 for DPA1, and around 450 for DPB1. To decide whether each TCR beta V gene segment behaved as functional or pseudogenic, an earlier analysis of some 600 of the donors relied on high-throughput TCR beta sequencing. All discovery cohort repertoires had been generated using a single sequencing platform. Genome-wide SNP genotypes for about 60% of the 666 donors were used in a later genetic analysis, which treated that subset as a discovery cohort. Alongside the repertoire data, information on donor age, sex, ethnicity and CMV serostatus was compiled. Across around 400 genotyped donors of the cohort, an average of about 240,000 unique TCR beta nucleotide sequences per donor were sequenced, and 15% to 20% of those sequences were non-productive. In addition to the first cohort of 666 subjects, a separate validation cohort of approximately 110 different subjects was used. To study patterns of TCR occurrence, a later analysis re-analyzed previously published TCR beta repertoires from hundreds of donors and added high-resolution HLA genotyping. Roughly five DR-DQ haplotypes were handled as single units for association and clustering because linkage in the cohort was strong. The genetic ancestry cluster associated with self-reported Caucasian donors included 81% of the 300 to 400 genotyped donors. HLA typing covered class I and class II loci at four-digit resolution. The aim of the study was to test whether cataloging public T cell receptors could identify signatures of past pathogen exposure. To predict cytomegalovirus infection status, the study combined high-throughput TCR immunosequencing, statistical association of individual TCRs with disease status, and machine learning. Rather than using new phenotypic data, the later analysis identified candidate immune exposures from TCR beta sequences and from how often those sequences occurred across donors. The study profiled the T cell repertoires of about 640 subjects by immunosequencing and related them to cytomegalovirus serostatus. Results the study describes overall, beyond this receptor: According to a later analysis, parvovirus B19, influenza, CMV and Epstein-Barr virus appeared linked to several top co-occurrence clusters. According to the authors, the approach could potentially be generalized to other disease states and immunological phenotypes. In a later analysis, HLA-associated TCR beta chains showed more clonal expansion and lower generation probabilities than non-associated chains that were equally common. According to a later analysis, TCR association rates differed among HLA loci, with DRB1 alleles showing the most associated TCRs and HLA-C alleles showing the fewest. In an earlier analysis of some 550 of the donors, most TCR beta V segments were observed in productive rearrangements about 87% or about 30% of the time, broadly matching IMGT annotations. Most CMV-associated TCR beta chains appeared to be HLA-restricted in a later analysis, and the HLA associations seemed to be driven largely by CMV exposure. A further reported finding was that TCR beta sequences accurately predicted the HLA-A and HLA-B alleles for most subjects in the first cohort. The study listed 170 or so TCR beta chains as associated with cytomegalovirus. Specific HLA alleles were associated with about 17,000 TCR beta sequences at a false discovery rate of 0.05 in a later analysis. A group of highly shared sequence variants was considered likely to be a technical artifact of the sequencing pipeline. Because counts were too low, seventeen rarely observed V segments, including chromosome 9 orphons, were left out of the earlier analysis of 500 to 750 of the donors. When HLA alleles, especially DR and DQ, strongly co-occurred, TCR associations were difficult to assign to individual alleles. Only TCR beta chains were sequenced in this cohort, and the absence of alpha or paired-chain data limited detectable features. While some public TCRs were present in many individuals, most TCR sequences turned up only very rarely across donors. Sequencing depth was assumed to be roughly uniform across donors in the presence/absence analyses, though that assumption may not hold. HLA typing was unavailable for some donors at each locus, so association tests used only the typed subset. Three of the identified cytomegalovirus-associated TCR beta chains were confirmed in vitro to be specific for cytomegalovirus antigens. The classifier was reported to diagnose cytomegalovirus status with high specificity and sensitivity in both the original cohort and the validation cohort. Immune exposure information for the cohort was limited to CMV serostatus. A later genetic analysis reported fewer N-insertions in productive TCRs among donors in an Asian-associated ancestry cluster than the roughly 670-donor mean. Correlated functional status among segregating V segments might be attributable to linkage disequilibrium, but an unknown experimental factor could not be ruled out. A later genetic analysis associated a missense DCLRE1C variant with V-gene and J-gene trimming of TCR beta chains, and an independent cohort replicated the association.

Notes on this clone: Its binding antigen is unknown. Base qualities are not provided; no much larger clone lies one nucleotide away.

The cohort comprised 710 or so healthy bone marrow donors. Cohort members were all nominally healthy when sampled, although unrecorded immune exposures were likely present. The donor tested CMV seronegative, placing the donor among the 350 or so seronegative members of the cohort. A peripheral blood sample was collected from each donor, and TCR beta sequencing was performed on peripheral blood mononuclear cells. Genomic DNA was extracted from the blood cell samples with the Qiagen DNeasy Blood Extraction Kit. Library method: the immunoSEQ multiplex PCR assay. For the multiplex PCR, a mixture combining 60 forward primers for TCR Vbeta segments and 13 reverse primers for TCR Jbeta segments was used. The CDR3 region of rearranged TCR beta genes was amplified from genomic DNA by a multiplex PCR assay. The amplified TCR beta libraries were sequenced on the Illumina HiSeq System as 87-base-pair reads. Under the source paper's analysis protocol: A later analysis counted tens of millions of unique TCR beta chains across the 650 to 700 repertoires, and about 10 million of these chains were shared by at least two donors. Raw reads were error-corrected and collapsed into unique sequences by a nearest-neighbor algorithm in which closely related sequences were merged to remove PCR and sequencing errors. V, D and J gene segments were assigned by aligning CDR3 sequences to IMGT reference sequences. For a sequence to be retained, a match of at least six nucleotides to both a V gene segment and a J gene segment was required. A rearrangement was called productive if the CDR3 had no stop codons and remained in frame with V and J, and every other rearrangement was called non-productive. CDR3 was defined according to IMGT convention as the region running from the second conserved V-encoded cysteine to the conserved J-encoded phenylalanine. Sequences without an unambiguous match to a single V gene segment were excluded from the earlier analysis of 587 of the donors. In an earlier analysis of about 590 of the donors, a V segment was called functional when productive rearrangements were above 56.7%, and segregating when the standard deviation between donors exceeded 5%. A statistical classification framework was developed to diagnose cytomegalovirus status using the catalog of TCR beta chain sequences. In a later analysis, V and J genes were assigned by comparing TCR nucleotide sequences against IMGT/GENE-DB human TR gene sequences. Using the TCRdist pipeline, a later analysis assigned CDR3 sequences along with most-parsimonious VDJ recombination scenarios. In a later analysis, every TCR beta chain was defined by the combination of its CDR3 amino acid sequence and its V-gene family, and reads without a unique V-gene family were dropped. As a way to deal with suspected cross-contamination and a sequencing artifact, a later analysis dropped 450 to 700 nucleotide sequences that were highly shared and had low generation probability. For each public chain, a later analysis derived a clonal expansion index from normalized ranks of inferred template counts within each repertoire. In a later analysis, generation probabilities were computed using a VDJ recombination model fitted to out-of-frame rearrangements, and the results were checked against IGoR. Hypergeometric tests were used in a later analysis to score TCR-TCR, TCR-HLA and TCR-CMV co-occurrence, with a repertoire-size bias correction applied to the TCR pairs. To estimate false discovery rates, a later analysis permuted the HLA or CMV assignments 20 times. In a later analysis, co-occurring TCRs were grouped using DBSCAN, and TCRdist sequence similarity was added for clustering within HLA-allele-positive subsets. Co-occurrence clustering excluded repertoires with fewer than 30,000 or more than 120,000 public chains, plus five with anomalous nucleotide sharing. This immuneACCESS table, as held by TCRdb, lists in-frame sequences with V and J called but not all clones. Of the missing ones, under half trace to an unresolved V gene in checked studies; the others have no known cause. The V and J calls and clone size are taken from that table; D and trimming were inferred from the DNA. For this sample the table gives approximately 180,000 clones, of which 85% to 90% were detected only once. The ten largest clones add up to approximately 1.7% of the sample.

Material: PBMCs. The sequence came from a woman aged 18-29 years in good health and CMV-seronegative.

The CDR3 loop reads CASSLLFYSNQPQHF. The nucleotide sequence reads TGTGCCAGCAGCCTTCTATTTTATAGCAATCAGCCCCAGCATTTT. Recombination linked TRBV7-8 to TRBJ1-5; no confident D gene assignment can be made. V and J are truncated by 5 bases and 0 bases respectively, leaving an intervening sequence of 11 bases. From cysteine to phenylalanine, the CDR3 is 15 amino acids long. The DNA shown is the 45-base CDR3, in frame from base 1. The germline V gene gives CDR1 as SGHVS and CDR2 as FQNEAQ.